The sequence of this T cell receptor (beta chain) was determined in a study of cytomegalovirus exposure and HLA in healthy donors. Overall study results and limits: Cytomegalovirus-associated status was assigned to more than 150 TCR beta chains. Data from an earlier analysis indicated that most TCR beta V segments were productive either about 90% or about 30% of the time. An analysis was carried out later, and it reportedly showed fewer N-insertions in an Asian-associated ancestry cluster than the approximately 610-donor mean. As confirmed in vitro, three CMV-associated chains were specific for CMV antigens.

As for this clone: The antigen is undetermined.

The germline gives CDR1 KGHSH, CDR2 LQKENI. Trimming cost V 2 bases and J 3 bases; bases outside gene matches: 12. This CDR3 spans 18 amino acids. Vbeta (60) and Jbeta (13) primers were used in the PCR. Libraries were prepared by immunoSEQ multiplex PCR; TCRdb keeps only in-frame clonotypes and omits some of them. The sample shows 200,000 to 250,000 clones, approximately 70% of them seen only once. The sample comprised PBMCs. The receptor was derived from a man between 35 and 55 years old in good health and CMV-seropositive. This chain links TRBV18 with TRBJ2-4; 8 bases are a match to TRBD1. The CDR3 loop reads CASSPTGTGEGVKNIQYF. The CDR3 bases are TGTGCCAGCTCACCAACCGGGACAGGAGAGGGAGTCAAAAACATTCAGTACTTC.